This T cell receptor (beta chain) was captured by sequencing in a study of control samples from healthy donors and cancer patients (TCRdb year 2020). With regard to this clone: Its antigen target is currently unknown. No base-level quality is on record; no much larger clone is a single base apart. This sample also contains other DNA sequences that code for the same CDR3.

Libraries were prepared through the immunoSEQ multiplex PCR assay. TCRdb stores this immuneACCESS table with in-frame sequences only. Part of the clones is absent; in the studies checked, under half of the shortfall reflects unresolved V genes, and no reason is known for the rest. In this sample the table shows around 130,000 clones, around 89% of which occur a single time. The ten largest clonotypes hold less than 40% of the sample. This TCR came from a man aged 50-59 years in good health. The sample consisted of blood.

The CDR3 is CASSLAGRNTIYF. The sequence in DNA is TGTGCCAGCAGCTTAGCTGGCCGAAACACCATATATTTT. The V and J genes are TRBV7-2 and TRBJ1-3, with the D gene uncertain. V loses 0 bases, J loses 5 bases, and the germline ends lie 5 bases apart. Via the germline V gene, CDR1 is SGHTA and CDR2 FQGNSA. There are 13 amino acids in the CDR3, from cysteine to phenylalanine inclusive. CDR3 DNA only is kept here, 39 bases in frame from base 1.